Sequencing of this T cell receptor beta chain was carried out in a study of blood T cell repertoires in COVID-19. Study in general: Samples taken during acute and convalescent COVID-19 were collected in the United States, Italy and Spain. PBMCs, B-cell-depleted T cells, or T cells provided the cDNA or gDNA that made up the material.

Authors' analysis steps: Reference gene primer amplification gave estimated nucleated cell counts. Method: immunoSEQ multiplex PCR; TCRdb's copy keeps in-frame clones and lacks some. V and J calls and clone size are as listed in that table; D and trimming were resolved from the DNA. The table shows about 250,000 clones, with over 70% occurring only once. This TCR derives from a man older than 75 with acute or convalescent COVID-19. Sequencing was performed on peripheral blood.

CDR3 residues: CASSQVVVAYEQYF. For the CDR3, the DNA is TGCGCCAGCAGCCAAGTTGTCGTAGCCTACGAGCAGTACTTC. The rearrangement joins TRBV4-1 to TRBJ2-7; D unclear. This CDR3 contains 14 residues. The V end was cut by 1 base, the J end by 2 bases, with 9 bases between. Germline CDR1 MGHRA, CDR2 YSYEKL.